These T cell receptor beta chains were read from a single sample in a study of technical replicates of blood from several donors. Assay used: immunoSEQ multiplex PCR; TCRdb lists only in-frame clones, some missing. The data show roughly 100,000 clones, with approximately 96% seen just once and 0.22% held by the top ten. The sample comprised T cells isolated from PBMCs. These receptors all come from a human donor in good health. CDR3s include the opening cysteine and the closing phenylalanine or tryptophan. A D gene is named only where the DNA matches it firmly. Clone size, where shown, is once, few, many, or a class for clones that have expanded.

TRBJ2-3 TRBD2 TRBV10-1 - CASSEAGIGTDTQYF TGCGCCAGCAGTGAAGCGGGGATTGGCACAGATACGCAGTATTTT
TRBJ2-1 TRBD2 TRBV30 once CAWSLGTSGLYNEQFF TGTGCCTGGAGCCTCGGGACTAGCGGGCTTTACAATGAGCAGTTCTTC
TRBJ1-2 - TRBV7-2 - CASSRTAEPSYGYTF TGTGCCAGCAGTCGGACAGCCGAACCTTCCTATGGCTACACCTTC
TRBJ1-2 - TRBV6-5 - CASSSQGGYTF TGTGCCAGCAGTTCCCAGGGTGGCTACACCTTC
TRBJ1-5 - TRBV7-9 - CASSLQAQPQHF TGTGCCAGCAGCTTACAGGCTCAGCCCCAGCATTTT
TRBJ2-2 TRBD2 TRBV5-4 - CASSLAGGPIGELFF TGTGCCAGCAGCCTAGCGGGGGGGCCTATCGGGGAGCTGTTTTTT
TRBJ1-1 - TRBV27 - CASSIRGGGTEAFF TGTGCCAGCAGTATCAGGGGCGGAGGCACTGAAGCTTTCTTT
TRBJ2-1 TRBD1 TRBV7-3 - CASSGPGQGMEQFF TGTGCCAGCAGCGGTCCGGGACAGGGTATGGAGCAGTTCTTC
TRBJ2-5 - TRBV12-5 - CASGSRGQETQYF TGTGCTAGTGGTTCCAGGGGCCAAGAGACCCAGTACTTC
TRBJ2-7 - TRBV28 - CASSDLGQRSYEQYF TGTGCCAGCAGCGACTTAGGACAGAGGAGCTACGAGCAGTACTTC
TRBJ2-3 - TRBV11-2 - CASSPLASTDTQYF TGTGCCAGCTCGCCTCTGGCTAGCACAGATACGCAGTATTTT
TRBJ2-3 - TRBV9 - CASRGLFTDTQYF TGTGCCAGCAGGGGCCTGTTTACAGATACGCAGTATTTT
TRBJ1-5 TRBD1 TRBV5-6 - CASSLGDRGLDQPQHF TGTGCCAGCAGCTTGGGGGACAGGGGTCTCGATCAGCCCCAGCATTTT
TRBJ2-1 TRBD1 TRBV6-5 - CASSYPGQGGNEQFF TGTGCCAGCAGTTACCCCGGACAGGGTGGCAATGAGCAGTTCTTC
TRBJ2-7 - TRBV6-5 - CASSYTRESFEQYF TGTGCCAGCAGTTACACTCGGGAGAGTTTCGAGCAGTACTTC
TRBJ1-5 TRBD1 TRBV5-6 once CASSATGRNQPQHF TGTGCCAGCAGCGCGACAGGGCGCAATCAGCCCCAGCATTTT
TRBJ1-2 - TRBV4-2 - CASSQDGRGYTF TGTGCCAGCAGCCAAGATGGTCGGGGCTACACCTTC
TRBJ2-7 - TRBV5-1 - CASSLGAQGLNEQYF TGCGCCAGCAGCTTGGGGGCCCAGGGATTGAACGAGCAGTACTTC